This T cell receptor (beta chain) is from a study of blood T cell repertoires in COVID-19. The data were produced by immunoSEQ multiplex PCR, yet TCRdb's version contains in-frame clones alone and is incomplete. The data show more than 150,000 clones, roughly 90% seen once. The germline V gene has CDR1 SGDLS and CDR2 YYNGEE. The CDR3 runs to 16 residues. Trimming took 4 bases from V and 5 from J; bases not matched to a gene: 8. The material sequenced was peripheral blood. The rearrangement uses TRBV9 and TRBJ2-2; 10 nucleotides line up with TRBD2. This receptor was taken from a man between 60 and 75 years old with acute or convalescent COVID-19. The CDR3 reads CASSPSGGAGTGELFF. In DNA, the CDR3 is TGTGCCAGCAGCCCAAGCGGGGGGGCGGGAACCGGGGAGCTGTTTTTT.